This T cell receptor gamma chain was obtained from a study of Vδ1+ human thymocytes. General observations from the study: Around 20% of thymic delta-chain sequences were Vdelta2, with few Vdelta3, unlike blood Vdelta1+ controls. Many TRG clonotypes were shared between donors; TRD repertoires were essentially private. Thymic TRG and TRD repertoires appeared highly polyclonal, with Gaussian CDR3 length distributions.

Extracted RNA was reverse transcribed into cDNA. Multiplex PCR used pooled V-gene forward primers and a constant-region reverse primer to amplify CDR3s. TCRdb called clones anew from the multiplex PCR reads with CATT. The top ten hold 2% of the sample, which has 8,500 to 13,000 gamma-chain clones, over 40% seen once. Trimming cost V 3 bases and J 11 bases; bases outside gene matches: 6. CDR1 is VTNTFY, CDR2 YDVSTARD, per germline (reference sequence). This CDR3 is built from 12 residues. As concerns this clone: Its antigen is undetermined.

Thymocytes were sorted as CD3+ TCRVdelta1+ TCRVdelta2- after alphabeta T cell depletion. The chain carries TRGV3 and TRGJP2. No J segment appears in TCRdb, so it was assigned here by matching the sequence to germline. The sequence came from a boy under two years old who had congenital heart surgery. The sample taken for sequencing was Vdelta1+ gamma-delta thymocytes from the thymus. The subset here: FACS-sorted CD3+ TCRalphabeta- TCRVdelta1+ TCRVdelta2- thymocytes. Here the CDR3 reads CATWDGLWIKTF. The CDR3 nucleotides are TGTGCCACCTGGGACGGGTTGTGGATCAAGACGTTT.